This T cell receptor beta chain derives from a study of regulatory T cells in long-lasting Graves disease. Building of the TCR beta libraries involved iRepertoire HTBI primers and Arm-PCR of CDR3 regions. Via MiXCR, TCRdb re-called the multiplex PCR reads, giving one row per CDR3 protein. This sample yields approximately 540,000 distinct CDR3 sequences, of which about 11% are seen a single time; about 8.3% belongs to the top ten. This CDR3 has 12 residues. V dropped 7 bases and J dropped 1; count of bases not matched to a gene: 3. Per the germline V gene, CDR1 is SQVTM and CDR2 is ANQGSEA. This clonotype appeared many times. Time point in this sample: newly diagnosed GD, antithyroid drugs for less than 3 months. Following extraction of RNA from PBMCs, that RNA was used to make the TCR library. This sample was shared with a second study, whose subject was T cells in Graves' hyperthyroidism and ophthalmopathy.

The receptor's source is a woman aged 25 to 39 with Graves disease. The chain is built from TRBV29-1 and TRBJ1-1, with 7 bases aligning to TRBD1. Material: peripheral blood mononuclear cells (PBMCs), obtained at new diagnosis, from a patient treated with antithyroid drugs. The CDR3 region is CSGRQGNTEAFF. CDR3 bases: TGCAGCGGAAGACAGGGGAACACTGAAGCTTTCTTT.